A selection of T cell receptor beta chains follows, all from one sample in a study of control samples from healthy donors and cancer patients. The data were produced by immunoSEQ multiplex PCR, yet TCRdb's version contains in-frame clones alone and is incomplete. The sample has 170,000 or so clones, about 94% seen once. Specimen: blood. The receptors were gathered from a middle-aged woman in good health. Each CDR3 is given without its conserved first and last residue. Each record gives: V gene, J gene, CDR3 protein.

TRBV9,TRBJ2-6,ASSVTSSGANVLT
TRBV7-6,TRBJ1-2,ASSLGTGVGNYGYT
TRBV5-1,TRBJ1-1,ASSLGRGTNTEAF
TRBV5-4,TRBJ2-2,ATRPGQGARWDTGELF
TRBV14,TRBJ1-2,ASSQAQARGYT
TRBV14,TRBJ2-1,ASSHWGIGSYNEQF
TRBV6-2/TRBV6-3,TRBJ2-6,ASSSEVSGANVLT
TRBV20-1,TRBJ2-1,SARKRFEF
TRBV5-5,TRBJ1-2,ASSRLLQKNYGYT
TRBV5-6,TRBJ1-1,ASSLRGPAEAF
TRBV7-8,TRBJ1-1,ASRVGGAYTEAF
TRBV4-3,TRBJ2-5,ASSQDFIRVETQY
TRBV5-5,TRBJ2-7,ASSLLWETGASRADYEQY
TRBV9,TRBJ1-3,ASSVASGAGNTIY
TRBV19,TRBJ2-3,ASSAGLGGGTDTQY
TRBV7-9,TRBJ1-6,ASSLEGQGNSPLH
TRBV4-3,TRBJ1-3,ASAAVSGNTIY
TRBV13,TRBJ1-1,ASSLGSLAEAF
TRBV19,TRBJ2-5,ASSTTGAFQETQY
TRBV5-1,TRBJ1-4,ASSESGTGAEKLF
TRBV29-1,TRBJ1-2,SVEEGGAVYGYT
TRBV11-2,TRBJ2-2,ASSLVGTGELF
TRBV7-2,TRBJ1-5,ASSAREYRVLGSNQPQH
TRBV13,TRBJ2-3,ASSFYGGASTDTQY
TRBV10-3,TRBJ2-1,AIWEISYNEQF
TRBV15,TRBJ2-1,ATSREWGGYNEQF
TRBV5-1,TRBJ2-7,ASTMNELAGGHEQY
TRBV10-3,TRBJ1-1,AIRLRGQLNTEAF
TRBV18,TRBJ1-2,ASSQGQGYGYT
TRBV5-1,TRBJ2-5,ASSLTLKQGAEETQY
TRBV10-2,TRBJ2-7,ASSEGGQGVGEQY
TRBV19,TRBJ2-7,ASSRFVSSLDEQY
TRBV9,TRBJ2-1,ASSVATDPLRYNEQF
TRBV19,TRBJ1-5,ASSIAGDAQPQH
TRBV7-9,TRBJ1-2,ASSLTGGDGYT
TRBV4-3,TRBJ2-3,ASSQERTSGSPGYTDTQY
TRBV7-8,TRBJ2-1,ASSSRSGLAGGLRNEQF
TRBV6-5,TRBJ2-7,ASSYSGTSANYEQY
TRBV27,TRBJ2-1,ASSSDWKDNEQF
TRBV11-2,TRBJ2-1,ASSLVVGAGNEQF
TRBV12-3/TRBV12-4,TRBJ1-5,ASSTTGQPQH
TRBV6-5,TRBJ1-3,ASSYGNTIY
TRBV29-1,TRBJ1-1,SVGEGGRGAF
TRBV4-3,TRBJ2-7,ASSQDSDRGYEQY
TRBV5-5,TRBJ1-5,ASSLFRDSNQPQH
TRBV30,TRBJ2-3,AWSDALLSTDTQY
TRBV7-9,TRBJ1-5,ASRPGFGNQPQH
TRBV5-1,TRBJ1-1,ASSLDQPNTEAF
TRBV5-4,TRBJ2-5,ASSLVGPSRSETQY
TRBV19,TRBJ1-1,ASSKDASASRTEAF
TRBV5-1,TRBJ1-1,ASSLGATVMNTEAF
TRBV6-5,TRBJ1-5,ASSLVTAQPQH